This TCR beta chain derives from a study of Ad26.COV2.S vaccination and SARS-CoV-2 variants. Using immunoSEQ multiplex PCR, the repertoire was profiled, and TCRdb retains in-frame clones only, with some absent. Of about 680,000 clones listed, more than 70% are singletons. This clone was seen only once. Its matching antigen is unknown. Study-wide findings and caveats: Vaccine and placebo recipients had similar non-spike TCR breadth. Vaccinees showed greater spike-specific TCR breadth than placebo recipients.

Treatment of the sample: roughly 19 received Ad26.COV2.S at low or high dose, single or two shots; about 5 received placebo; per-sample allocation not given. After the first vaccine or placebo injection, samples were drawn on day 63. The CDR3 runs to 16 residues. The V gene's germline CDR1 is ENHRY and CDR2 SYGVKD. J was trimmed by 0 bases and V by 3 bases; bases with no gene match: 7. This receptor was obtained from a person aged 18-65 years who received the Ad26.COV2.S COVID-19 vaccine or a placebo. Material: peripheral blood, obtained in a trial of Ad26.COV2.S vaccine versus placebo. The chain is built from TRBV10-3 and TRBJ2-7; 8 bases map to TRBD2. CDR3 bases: TGTGCCATCAGTGAACCTAGGACTAGCAGCTCCTACGAGCAGTACTTC. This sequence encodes CAISEPRTSSSYEQYF.